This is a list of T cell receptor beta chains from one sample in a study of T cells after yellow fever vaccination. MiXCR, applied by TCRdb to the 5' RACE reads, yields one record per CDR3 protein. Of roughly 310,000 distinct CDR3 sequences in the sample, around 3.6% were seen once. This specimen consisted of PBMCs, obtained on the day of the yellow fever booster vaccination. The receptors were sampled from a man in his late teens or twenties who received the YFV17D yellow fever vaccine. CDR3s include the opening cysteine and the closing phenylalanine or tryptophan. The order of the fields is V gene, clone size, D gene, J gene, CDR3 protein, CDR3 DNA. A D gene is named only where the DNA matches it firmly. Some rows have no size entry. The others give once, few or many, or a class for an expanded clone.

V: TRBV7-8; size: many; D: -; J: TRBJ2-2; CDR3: CASSFVQEKTGELFF; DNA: TGTGCCAGCAGCTTCGTACAGGAAAAAACCGGGGAGCTGTTTTTT
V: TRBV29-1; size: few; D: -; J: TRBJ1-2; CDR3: CSVESTDNYGYTF; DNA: TGCAGCGTTGAATCTACAGACAACTATGGCTACACCTTC
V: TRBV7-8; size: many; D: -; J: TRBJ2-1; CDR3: CASSPGKTSQDEQFF; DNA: TGTGCCAGCAGCCCCGGGAAAACCAGCCAGGATGAGCAGTTCTTC
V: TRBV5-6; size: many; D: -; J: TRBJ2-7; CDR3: CASSDRRSPYEQYF; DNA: TGTGCCAGCAGCGACAGACGGTCCCCCTACGAGCAGTACTTC
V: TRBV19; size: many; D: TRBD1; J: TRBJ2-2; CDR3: CASGTTGVTGELFF; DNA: TGTGCCAGTGGGACAACAGGGGTAACCGGGGAGCTGTTTTTT
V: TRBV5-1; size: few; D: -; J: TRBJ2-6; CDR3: CASSPWTVSGANVLTF; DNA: TGCGCCAGCAGCCCATGGACAGTTTCCGGGGCCAACGTCCTGACTTTC
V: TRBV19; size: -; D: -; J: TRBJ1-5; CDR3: CDSSIQGGSNQPQHF; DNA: TGTGACAGTAGTATTCAGGGAGGGAGCAATCAGCCCCAGCATTTT
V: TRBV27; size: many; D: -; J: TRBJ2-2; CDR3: CASNRGLGGELFF; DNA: TGTGCCAGCAATAGGGGGTTGGGAGGGGAGCTGTTTTTT
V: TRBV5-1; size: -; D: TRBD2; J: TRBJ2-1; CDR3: CASSLALTTSGYNEQFF; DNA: TGCGCCAGCAGCTTGGCCCTAACGACTAGCGGCTACAATGAGCAGTTCTTC
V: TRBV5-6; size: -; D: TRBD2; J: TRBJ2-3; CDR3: CASSPRGVSTDTQYF; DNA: TGTGCCAGCAGCCCACGGGGGGTCAGCACAGATACGCAGTATTTT
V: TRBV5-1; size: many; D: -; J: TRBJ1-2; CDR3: CASSLAGRFTPFGYTF; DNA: TGCGCCAGCAGCTTGGCGGGGCGTTTCACCCCCTTTGGCTACACCTTC
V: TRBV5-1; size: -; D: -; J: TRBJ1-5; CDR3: CASSGEGLSNQPQHF; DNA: TGCGCCAGCAGCGGGGAGGGTCTTAGCAATCAGCCCCAGCATTTT
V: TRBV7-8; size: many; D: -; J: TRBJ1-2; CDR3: CASSSRTADVYGYTF; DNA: TGTGCCAGCAGCTCCAGGACAGCGGACGTCTATGGCTACACCTTC
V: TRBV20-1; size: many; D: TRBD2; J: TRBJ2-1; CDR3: CSARMGRTGGPRDEQFF; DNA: TGCAGTGCTAGAATGGGACGGACGGGGGGGCCTCGGGATGAGCAGTTCTTC
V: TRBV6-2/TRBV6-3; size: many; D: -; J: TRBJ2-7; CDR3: CASSLTDTFYEQYF; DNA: TGTGCCAGCAGTTTAACGGACACCTTCTACGAGCAGTACTTC
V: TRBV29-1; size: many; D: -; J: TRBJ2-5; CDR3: CSVEEAGGGETQYF; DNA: TGCAGCGTTGAAGAAGCAGGGGGAGGGGAGACCCAGTACTTC
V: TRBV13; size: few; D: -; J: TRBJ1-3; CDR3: CASSLGQVRSAIYF; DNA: TGTGCCAGCAGCTTAGGACAGGTCCGAAGCGCCATATATTTT
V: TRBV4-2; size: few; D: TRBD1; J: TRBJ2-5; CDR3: CASSQEDRQETQYF; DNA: TGTGCCAGCAGCCAAGAGGACAGGCAAGAGACCCAGTACTTC
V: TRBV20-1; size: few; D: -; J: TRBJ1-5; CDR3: CSALWAVGGNQPQHF; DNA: TGCAGTGCTCTATGGGCCGTGGGGGGCAATCAGCCCCAGCATTTT
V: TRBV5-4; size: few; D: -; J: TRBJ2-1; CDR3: CASSPSTSSYNEQFF; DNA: TGTGCCAGCAGCCCATCGACCAGCTCCTACAATGAGCAGTTCTTC
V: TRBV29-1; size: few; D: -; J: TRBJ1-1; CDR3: CSVEGGTGEAFF; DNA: TGCAGCGTTGAAGGAGGGACGGGTGAAGCTTTCTTT
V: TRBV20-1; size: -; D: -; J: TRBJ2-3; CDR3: CSARDTDLDTQYF; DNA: TGCAGTGCTAGGGACACGGACCTCGATACGCAGTATTTT
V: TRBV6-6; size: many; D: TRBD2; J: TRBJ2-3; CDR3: CASAGGGTDTQYF; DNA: TGTGCCAGCGCGGGGGGAGGCACAGATACGCAGTATTTT
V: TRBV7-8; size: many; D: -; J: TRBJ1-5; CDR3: CASSLDWGASNQPQHF; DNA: TGTGCCAGCAGCTTAGATTGGGGGGCAAGCAATCAGCCCCAGCATTTT
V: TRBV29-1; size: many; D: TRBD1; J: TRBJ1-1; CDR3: CSVLWTGATEAFF; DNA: TGCAGCGTTCTCTGGACAGGGGCCACTGAAGCTTTCTTT
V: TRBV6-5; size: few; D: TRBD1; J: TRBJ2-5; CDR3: CASSSTGTGGGETQYF; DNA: TGTGCCAGCAGTTCGACCGGGACAGGGGGCGGGGAGACCCAGTACTTC
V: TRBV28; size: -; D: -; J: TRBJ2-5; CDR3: CASNHLAPGQETQYF; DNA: TGTGCCAGCAACCATCTAGCGCCAGGCCAAGAGACCCAGTACTTC
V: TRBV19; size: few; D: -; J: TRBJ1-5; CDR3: CASSSYGEHNQPQHF; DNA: TGTGCCAGTAGTTCTTACGGGGAGCACAATCAGCCCCAGCATTTT
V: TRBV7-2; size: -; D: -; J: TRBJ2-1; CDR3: CASSIPRLSAEQFF; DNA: TGTGCCAGCAGCATACCGCGACTGTCCGCCGAGCAGTTCTTC
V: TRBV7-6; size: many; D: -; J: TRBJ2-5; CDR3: CASSPDGRGGETQYF; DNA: TGTGCCAGCAGCCCAGACGGCAGGGGGGGAGAGACCCAGTACTTC
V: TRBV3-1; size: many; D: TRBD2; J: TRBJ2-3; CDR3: CASSHPGLAGVTDTQYF; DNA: TGTGCCAGCAGCCATCCCGGACTAGCGGGGGTTACAGATACGCAGTATTTT
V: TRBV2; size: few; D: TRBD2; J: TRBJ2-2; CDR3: CASSELAVNTGELFF; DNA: TGTGCCAGCAGTGAACTAGCGGTGAACACCGGGGAGCTGTTTTTT
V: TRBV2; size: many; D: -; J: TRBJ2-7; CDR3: CASSERGGSRREQYF; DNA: TGTGCCAGCAGTGAACGGGGTGGTAGTCGACGCGAGCAGTACTTC
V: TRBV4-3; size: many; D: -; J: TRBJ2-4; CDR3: CASSQDLGTSNIQYF; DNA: TGCGCCAGCAGCCAAGATCTCGGTACCTCGAACATTCAGTACTTC
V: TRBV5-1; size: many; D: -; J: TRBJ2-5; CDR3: CASSLERAGETQYF; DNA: TGCGCCAGCAGCTTGGAACGGGCAGGGGAGACCCAGTACTTC
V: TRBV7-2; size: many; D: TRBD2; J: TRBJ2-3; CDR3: CASSLSGGALSQYF; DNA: TGTGCCAGCAGCCTGAGCGGGGGGGCCCTCTCGCAGTATTTT
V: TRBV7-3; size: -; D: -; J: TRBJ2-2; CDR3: CASSSEQGQYTGELFF; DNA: TGTGCCAGCAGCTCAGAACAGGGTCAATACACCGGGGAGCTGTTTTTT
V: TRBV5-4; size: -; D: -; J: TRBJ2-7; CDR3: CASSSEGRVWDEQYF; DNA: TGTGCCAGCAGCTCTGAGGGGAGAGTCTGGGACGAGCAGTACTTC
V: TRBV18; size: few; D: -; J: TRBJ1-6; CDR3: CASSPGEVVNSPLHF; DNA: TGTGCCAGCTCCCCTGGAGAGGTAGTTAATTCACCCCTCCACTTT
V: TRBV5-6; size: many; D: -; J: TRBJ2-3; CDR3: CASSLRRLGSDTQYF; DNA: TGTGCCAGCAGCTTGAGGAGGCTAGGTTCAGATACGCAGTATTTT
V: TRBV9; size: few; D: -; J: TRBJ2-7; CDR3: CASSPTGSEFDEQYF; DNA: TGTGCCAGCAGCCCAACAGGGAGCGAGTTCGACGAGCAGTACTTC
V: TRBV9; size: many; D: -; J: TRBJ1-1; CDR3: CASSALGTGGGEAFF; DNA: TGTGCCAGCAGCGCCCTTGGGACCGGGGGGGGTGAAGCTTTCTTT
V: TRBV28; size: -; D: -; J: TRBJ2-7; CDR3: CASRHTRGGDSSYEQYF; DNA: TGTGCCAGCAGACACACACGCGGGGGCGATAGCTCCTACGAGCAGTACTTC
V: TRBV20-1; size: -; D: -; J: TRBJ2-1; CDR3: CSARAGPHNEQFF; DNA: TGCAGTGCTAGGGCCGGCCCCCACAATGAGCAGTTCTTC
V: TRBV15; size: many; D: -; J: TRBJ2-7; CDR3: CATSREIHDSYEQYF; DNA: TGTGCCACCAGCCGGGAGATACATGACTCCTACGAGCAGTACTTC